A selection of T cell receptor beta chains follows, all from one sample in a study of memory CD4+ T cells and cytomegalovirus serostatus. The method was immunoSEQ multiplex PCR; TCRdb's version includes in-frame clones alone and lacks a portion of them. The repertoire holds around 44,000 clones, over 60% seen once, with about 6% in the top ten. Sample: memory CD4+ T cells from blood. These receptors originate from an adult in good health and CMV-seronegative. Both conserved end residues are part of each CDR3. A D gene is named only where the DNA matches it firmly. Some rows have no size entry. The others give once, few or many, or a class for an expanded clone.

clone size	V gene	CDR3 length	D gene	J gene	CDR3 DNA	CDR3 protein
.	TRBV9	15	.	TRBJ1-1	TGTGCCAGCAGCCCTCGTGTAGGCTCGAACACTGAAGCTTTCTTT	CASSPRVGSNTEAFF
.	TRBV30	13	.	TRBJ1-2	TGTGCCTGGAGCGGGGGGTCGGGCTATGGCTACACCTTC	CAWSGGSGYGYTF
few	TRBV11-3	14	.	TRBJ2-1	TGTGCCAGCAGCACTAGACGGGGACACAATGAGCAGTTCTTC	CASSTRRGHNEQFF
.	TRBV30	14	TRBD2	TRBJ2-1	TGTGCCTGGAAGGGTAGCGGGAGGGGTAGTGAGCAGTTCTTC	CAWKGSGRGSEQFF
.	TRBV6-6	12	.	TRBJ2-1	TGTGCCAGCAGTTACTCTGGGTGGGAGCAGTTCTTC	CASSYSGWEQFF
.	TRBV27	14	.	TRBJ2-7	TGTGCCAGCAGCCCCGGGACCCCTCCCTACGAGCAGTACTTC	CASSPGTPPYEQYF
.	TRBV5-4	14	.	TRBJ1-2	TGTGCCAGCACCGACCGGGGGGCGGGCTATGGCTACACCTTC	CASTDRGAGYGYTF
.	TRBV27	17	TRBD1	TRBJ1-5	TGTGCCAGCAGTCTCGGGACAGGGGCCCGGAGCAATCAGCCCCAGCATTTT	CASSLGTGARSNQPQHF
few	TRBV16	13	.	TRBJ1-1	TGTGCCAGCAGCCAAGGGACGAACACTGAAGCTTTCTTT	CASSQGTNTEAFF
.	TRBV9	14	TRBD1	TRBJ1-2	TGTGCCAGCAGCGCCAGACAGGGGGGGTATGGCTACACCTTC	CASSARQGGYGYTF
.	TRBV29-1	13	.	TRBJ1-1	TGCAGCGTTGTGAGGGACGGGAACACTGAAGCTTTCTTT	CSVVRDGNTEAFF
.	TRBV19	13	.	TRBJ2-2	TGTGCCAGTAGAGGGTGGAACACCGGGGAGCTGTTTTTT	CASRGWNTGELFF
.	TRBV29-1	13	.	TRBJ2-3	TGCAGCGTTGATGACAGATACACAGATACGCAGTATTTT	CSVDDRYTDTQYF
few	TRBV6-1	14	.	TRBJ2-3	TGTGCCAGCCGCCCCCTAAGGCCCACAGATACGCAGTATTTT	CASRPLRPTDTQYF
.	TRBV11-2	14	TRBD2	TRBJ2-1	TGTGCCAGCAGCTCAATGGGAGGGCCGGGTGAGCAGTTCTTC	CASSSMGGPGEQFF
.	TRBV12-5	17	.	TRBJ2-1	TGTGCTAGTGGTCTTTGGTCGGGGGCGGGTCCTTACAATGAGCAGTTCTTC	CASGLWSGAGPYNEQFF
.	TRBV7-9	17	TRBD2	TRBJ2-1	TGTGCCAGCAGCTCGGGACTAGCGGGAGGGTTCTACAATGAGCAGTTCTTC	CASSSGLAGGFYNEQFF
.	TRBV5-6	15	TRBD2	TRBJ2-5	TGTGCCAGCAGCTGGACTAGCGGGCCCCAAGAGACCCAGTACTTC	CASSWTSGPQETQYF
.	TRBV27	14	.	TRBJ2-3	TGTGCCAGCAGTTTGGACAGAGGCACAGATACGCAGTATTTT	CASSLDRGTDTQYF
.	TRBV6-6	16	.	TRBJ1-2	TGTGCCAGCACCTCCCCCCGTGCCGGGTCCGCTTATGGCTACACCTTC	CASTSPRAGSAYGYTF
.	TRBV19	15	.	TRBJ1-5	TGTGCCAGTAGTATTGGGGGAACAGGTAGCGAGCCCCAGCATTTT	CASSIGGTGSEPQHF
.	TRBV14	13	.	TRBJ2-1	TGTGCCAGCAGCCAAGATCGGGGCAATGAGCAGTTCTTC	CASSQDRGNEQFF
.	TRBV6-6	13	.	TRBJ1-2	TGTGCCAGCAGTTACCAGGAAAACTATGGCTACACCTTC	CASSYQENYGYTF
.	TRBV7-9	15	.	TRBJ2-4	TGTGCCAGCAGCCCGCAATCGGGACGCAATTGGGTTCAGTACTTC	CASSPQSGRNWVQYF
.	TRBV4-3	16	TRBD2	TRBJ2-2	TGCGCCAGCAGCCAAGATTGGCTAGCGGGAGTCGGGGAGCTGTTTTTT	CASSQDWLAGVGELFF
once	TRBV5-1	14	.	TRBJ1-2	TGCGCCAGCAGCTTGGAAGGCCAGGGTAGAGGCTACACCTTC	CASSLEGQGRGYTF
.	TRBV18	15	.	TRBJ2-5	TGTGCCAGCTCACCACCTTCGGGAATTCGGGAGACCCAGTACTTC	CASSPPSGIRETQYF
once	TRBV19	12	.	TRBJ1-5	TGTGCCAGTAGTCCCCGGTATCAGCCCCAGCATTTT	CASSPRYQPQHF
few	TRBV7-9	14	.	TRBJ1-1	TGTGCCAGCAGCTTACGAGGACACCACACTGAAGCTTTCTTT	CASSLRGHHTEAFF
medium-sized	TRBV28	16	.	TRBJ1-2	TGTGCCAGCAGTTTATTGGGGTCAGCGCTAATCTATGGCTACACCTTC	CASSLLGSALIYGYTF
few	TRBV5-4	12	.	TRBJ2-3	TGTGCCAGCAGCTCACAGGGTCCTACGCAGTATTTT	CASSSQGPTQYF
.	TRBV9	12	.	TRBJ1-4	TGTGCCAGCAGCTACCAGGGTGAAAAACTGTTTTTT	CASSYQGEKLFF
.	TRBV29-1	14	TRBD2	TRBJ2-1	TGCAGCGTTGAAGACCGCCGGGGGGGAAATGAGCAGTTCTTC	CSVEDRRGGNEQFF
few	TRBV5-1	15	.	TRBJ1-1	TGCGCCAGCAGCTTGGAGGGCAGGGGAAACACTGAAGCTTTCTTT	CASSLEGRGNTEAFF
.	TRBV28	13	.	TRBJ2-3	TGTGCCAGCTGCCCCCCCGCGATAGATACGCAGTATTTT	CASCPPAIDTQYF
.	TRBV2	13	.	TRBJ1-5	TGTGCCAGCAGTGAAGTAAAGGCGAGGCCCCAGCATTTT	CASSEVKARPQHF
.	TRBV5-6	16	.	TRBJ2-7	TGTGCCAGCAGCTCAAAAGGGGGAGGGCCCGTTTACGAGCAGTACTTC	CASSSKGGGPVYEQYF
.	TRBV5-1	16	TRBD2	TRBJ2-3	TGCGCCAGCAGCTTACAACCCAGCGGGAACACAGATACGCAGTATTTT	CASSLQPSGNTDTQYF
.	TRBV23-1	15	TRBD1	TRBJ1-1	TGCGCCAGCAGGCTCCCACAGGGGTGGGGCACTGAAGCTTTCTTT	CASRLPQGWGTEAFF
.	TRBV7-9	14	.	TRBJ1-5	TGTGCCAGCAGCCGACCAGGCGACGGTCAGCCCCAGCATTTT	CASSRPGDGQPQHF